A selection of T cell receptor beta chains follows, all from one sample in a study of blood T cells in healthy people across ages. TCRdb called the 5' RACE reads again in MiXCR, with one record for every CDR3 protein. The repertoire consists of 910,000 or so distinct CDR3 sequences, with just over 50% occurring once and the leading ten covering 20% to 25%. The sequenced sample was blood. These receptors were collected from a woman aged 55-69 years in good health. Both conserved end residues are part of each CDR3. The D gene is left open where the match is weak.

-,TRBV12-1,CASSFDPDRQETQYF
TRBD1,TRBV14,CASAGTAPYEQYF
-,TRBV24-1,CATSDYAERTDTQYF
-,TRBV2,CASKPGHLNEKLFF
TRBD2,TRBV4-2,CASSQPAGGFVYDEQFF
-,TRBV20-1,CSARPGTNTEAFF
-,TRBV11-2,CASSLEWQRKQETQYF
-,TRBV7-2,CASSVSYHNEQFF
-,TRBV29-1,CSVQQDNEKLFF
TRBD1,TRBV29-1,CSCRTGFYEQYF
-,TRBV28,CASSFQGLADLFSYEQYF
-,TRBV20-1,CSATGGRYEQYF
-,TRBV7-6,CASSPRDPRNEQYF
-,TRBV12-3/TRBV12-4,CASSYRVAVYNEQFF
-,TRBV12-3/TRBV12-4,CASSPGFYNEQFF
-,TRBV3-1,CASSQGVTGSYEQYF
-,TRBV28,CASSSPADTEAFF
TRBD2,TRBV6-1,CASREAGGPTDTQYF
TRBD1,TRBV20-1,CSAPVGTATGDTQYF
-,TRBV20-1,CSARPDSNQPQHF
TRBD2,TRBV30,CAWRLAAYEQYF
-,TRBV7-2,CASSRDHYEQYF
-,TRBV6-5,CASSYDGANEQFF
TRBD1,TRBV20-1,CSARRPGQPKETQYF
-,TRBV5-1,CASSSTRVPNIQYF
-,TRBV20-1,CSAHEAGYEAFF
-,TRBV20-1,CSAPVTGISTDTQYF
-,TRBV4-3,CASSLDPVSYNEQFF
-,TRBV12-3/TRBV12-4,CASSPTAGKYEQYF
TRBD2,TRBV30,CAWSAGTSGSEEQFF
-,TRBV20-1,CSASPTGTYEQYF
TRBD1,TRBV7-6,CASSSPGQRASPLHF
-,TRBV20-1,CSADLSPTLGSYEQYF
-,TRBV20-1,CSARELGVPGYTF
-,TRBV6-5,CASHRGLADTQYF
TRBD2,TRBV6-2/TRBV6-3,CASSYSPLAGVYNEQYF
-,TRBV12-3/TRBV12-4,CASSLAGRIEPQHF
-,TRBV20-1,CSANILGVFYEQYF
-,TRBV12-3/TRBV12-4,CASSLKDRRVQPQHF
TRBD1,TRBV20-1,CSAPGTGIYEQYF
-,TRBV5-1,CASSWEGFQETQYF
TRBD1,TRBV29-1,CSALGQSQETQYF
-,TRBV20-1,CSASEVPGSYEQYF
-,TRBV7-2,CASSLDSSSSYEQYF
TRBD2,TRBV20-1,CSASLGLAGSTEQFF
TRBD2,TRBV20-1,CSANYASGSSYEQYF
-,TRBV11-1,CASSFDGSSRYEQYF
-,TRBV25-1,CASSGALRHGYTF
TRBD2,TRBV29-1,CSVRTSGSVVSDTDTQYF
TRBD1,TRBV4-1,CASSRGTAYGYTF
TRBD1,TRBV2,CASRPKQGSLNYGHTF
TRBD2,TRBV3-1,CASRVSGRETQYF
-,TRBV6-1,CASVRDSFGAEQFF
TRBD1,TRBV29-1,CSADRGRNTQYF
-,TRBV2,CASRDRTSPYNGVEQFF
TRBD2,TRBV7-9,CASSLTSGTREQYF
TRBD1,TRBV20-1,CSAHKGTGGYEQYF
TRBD2,TRBV28,CASSLSGGRTSYEQYF
-,TRBV29-1,CSIRRGNNNSPLHF
-,TRBV3-1,CASRPRSSYEQYF